Below are 32 T cell receptor beta chains sequenced from a single sample in a study of siplizumab effects on memory and regulatory T cells. The assay was immunoSEQ multiplex PCR, and TCRdb's table has in-frame clones only and misses some. Among 90,000 to 140,000 clones listed, about 92% were seen once. The sequenced sample consisted of CD4+ T cells sorted from blood. The receptors derive from a human donor in good health.

The rearrangement links TRBV9 to TRBJ1-1; the match to TRBD1 covers 8 bases. CDR1 and CDR2 from the germline V gene are SGDLS and YYNGEE. V lost 0 bases, J lost 1 base, and 2 bases stayed unmatched. The CDR3 totals 15 residues. The CDR3 DNA reads as TGTGCCAGCAGCGTAGTAGGGACAGGGAACACTGAAGCTTTCTTT. The encoded protein is CASSVVGTGNTEAFF.

The chain uses TRBV6-1 and TRBJ2-1; TRBD2 matches 13 bases. Germline V lookup: CDR1 MNHNS, CDR2 SASEGT. CDR3 length: 16 amino acids. Losses at the gene ends were 4 bases for V and 4 bases for J; bases not matched to a gene: 4. DNA of the CDR3: TGTGCCAGCAGTGCCCGACTAGCGGGGGGTTACAATGAGCAGTTCTTC. Encoded protein: CASSARLAGGYNEQFF.

The chain employs TRBV30 and TRBJ2-5; maybe TRBD2 (6 bases). The germline CDR1 and CDR2 sequences are GTSNPN and SVGIG (reference sequence). The CDR3 is 15 residues long. V was shortened by 3 bases and J by 5 bases, with 19 bases between the two germline ends. The CDR3 sequence is CAWRTGLTVAETQYF. CDR3 sequence (DNA): TGTGCCTGGAGAACGGGACTCACCGTCGCGGAGACCCAGTACTTC.

The chain couples TRBV29-1 to TRBJ2-1, with D hard to call. The CDR3 has 16 amino acids. V was pared by 2 bases and J by 3 bases, with 17 bases between. Germline CDR1 is SQVTM and CDR2 is ANQGSEA. The CDR3 bases are TGCAGCGTTGAACCTATTAAGGAACAGCTCTACAATGAGCAGTTCTTC. This sequence encodes CSVEPIKEQLYNEQFF.

The V and J genes are TRBV5-1 and TRBJ2-1; tentatively, D is TRBD2 (5 bases). V was cut by 0 bases and J by 12 bases, with 10 bases left in between. This CDR3 is 12 amino acids long. The germline V gene encodes CDR1 SGHRS and CDR2 YFSETQ. The CDR3 DNA reads TGCGCCAGCAGCTTGGGGGAGCCCCGGCAGTTCTTC. Its translation is CASSLGEPRQFF.

This clone was seen a single time. This rearrangement joins TRBV19 to TRBJ2-1; D is unclear. The ends were cut back, 5 bases at V and 0 bases at J, with 5 bases in the middle. Germline V CDR1 and CDR2: LNHDA, SQIVND (reference sequence). The CDR3 has 13 residues. The CDR3 loop reads CASSGSSYNEQFF. The DNA for the CDR3 is TGTGCCAGTAGTGGATCCTCCTACAATGAGCAGTTCTTC.

Only one count was recorded for this clone. The chain has TRBV7-9 and TRBJ1-1, with D possibly being TRBD1 (6 bases). CDR1 is SEHNR, CDR2 FQNEAQ, per germline (reference sequence). Trimming shortened V by 4 bases and J by 8 bases, and 14 bases separated the two germline ends. The CDR3 sequence is 13 residues long. In nucleotides, the CDR3 is TGTGCCAGCAGCTCTCCCCTTGGGACAGAAGCTTTCTTT. It codes for CASSSPLGTEAFF.

V gene TRBV5-1 combines with J gene TRBJ1-1; tentatively, D is TRBD1 (5 bases). Germline V gives CDR1 SGHRS, CDR2 YFSETQ. The CDR3 runs 14 residues. Trimming removed 2 bases from V and 7 bases from J, with 15 bases in between. The CDR3 sequence: CASSFMTRGSEAFF. The DNA for the CDR3 is TGCGCCAGCAGCTTTATGACACGGGGGAGTGAAGCTTTCTTT.

The chain combines TRBV6-6 with TRBJ1-1; D uncertain. Per the germline V gene, CDR1 is MNHNY and CDR2 is SVGAGI (reference sequence). The CDR3 has 10 residues. V lost 10 bases to trimming and J lost 2 bases, with 5 bases between them. In nucleotides, the CDR3 is TGTGCCACCTCAAACACTGAAGCTTTCTTT. Translating gives CATSNTEAFF.

The rearrangement joins TRBV7-9 to TRBJ2-4; D unclear. This CDR3 region has 12 residues. The V end lost 1 base, the J end lost 6 bases, and 4 bases lay between the germline ends. Germline V gene sequence: CDR1 SEHNR, CDR2 FQNEAQ (reference sequence). The CDR3 protein is CASSLDRNIQYF. CDR3 nucleotide sequence: TGTGCCAGCAGCTTAGACAGAAACATTCAGTACTTC.

The chain employs TRBV11-2 and TRBJ2-3, with 9 bases fitting TRBD2. The CDR3 loop spans 16 amino acids. After removal of 4 bases from V and 6 bases from J, the junction contained 11 bases not matched to a gene. Germline values: CDR1 SGHAT, CDR2 FQNNGV. CDR3 coding DNA: TGTGCCAGCAGCTCCCTCGCGGGGGGGGTTTTGGATACGCAGTATTTT. This sequence encodes CASSSLAGGVLDTQYF.

The gene calls are TRBV10-3 and TRBJ1-1, with a possible D match to TRBD1 (5 bases). The CDR3 covers 13 residues. V dropped 10 bases and J dropped 3 bases, with 15 bases sitting between them. Germline CDR1 reads ENHRY; CDR2 reads SYGVKD. The CDR3 DNA follows: TGTGCCACCTGTTCAGTCAGGGACACTGAAGCTTTCTTT. It codes for CATCSVRDTEAFF.

The chain carries TRBV4-1 and TRBJ1-4; 8 nucleotides line up with TRBD1. The germline CDR1 and CDR2 sequences are MGHRA and YSYEKL. The CDR3 covers 17 residues. V lost 0 bases, J lost 0 bases, and 3 bases stayed unmatched. The CDR3: CASSQEGQAATNEKLFF. The DNA for the CDR3 is TGCGCCAGCAGCCAAGAGGGACAGGCGGCAACTAATGAAAAACTGTTTTTT.

The chain uses TRBV11-2 and TRBJ2-7, with 11 bases identical to TRBD1. The CDR3 loop spans 16 amino acids. Germline-derived CDR1 and CDR2 are SGHAT and FQNNGV. With 5 bases clipped from V and 5 bases from J, the junction kept 11 bases outside the gene matches. CDR3: CASSQGTGGFVHEQYF. CDR3 bases: TGTGCCAGCAGCCAGGGGACAGGGGGTTTCGTACACGAGCAGTACTTC.

The chain has TRBV27 and TRBJ1-1, with 7 nucleotides matching TRBD1. CDR3 length equals 15 residues. CDR1 and CDR2 from the germline V gene are MNHEY and SMNVEV (reference sequence). Trimming removed 6 bases from V and 3 bases from J; junction bases left unmatched: 10. DNA for the CDR3: TGTGCCAGCAGCAGAGGGGGCGCTCAGGACACTGAAGCTTTCTTT. Translated: CASSRGGAQDTEAFF.

The rearrangement joins TRBV7-9 to TRBJ1-1; perhaps TRBD1 as D (6 bases). The CDR3 has 13 amino acids. V was shortened by 6 bases and J by 4 bases, with 12 bases between the two germline ends. CDR1 is SEHNR and CDR2 is FQNEAQ in the germline V gene (reference sequence). CDR3 nucleotides: TGTGCCAGCAGGCTCAGGGGCCGCACTGAAGCTTTCTTT. Translated: CASRLRGRTEAFF.

The chain combines TRBV25-1 with TRBJ2-7, with D possibly matching TRBD1 (6 bases). The germline V and J ends were trimmed by 10 bases and 6 bases, with 25 bases remaining between them. CDR3 length equals 15 residues. CDR1 and CDR2 (germline): MGHDK, SYGVNS. The CDR3 loop reads CATSGTSPTLSEQYF. The CDR3 nucleotides read TGTGCCACCTCTGGGACATCCCCGACATTGAGCGAGCAGTACTTC.

The V and J genes are TRBV30 and TRBJ2-7; D is perhaps TRBD2 (6 bases). The CDR3 is made up of 11 amino acids. Per the germline V gene, CDR1 is GTSNPN and CDR2 is SVGIG (reference sequence). The V gene lost 1 base and the J gene lost 6 bases, with 7 bases spanning the gap. The CDR3 DNA reads TGTGCCTGGAGTGGACTAGTCGAGCAGTACTTC. This gives the protein CAWSGLVEQYF. Full variable domain (missing parts from reference TRBV30 and TRBJ2-7): SQTIHQWPATLVQPVGSPLSLECTVEGTSNPNLYWYRQAAGRGLQLLFYSVGIGQISSEVPQNLSASRPQDRQFILSSKKLLLSDSGFYLCAWSGLVEQYFGPGTRLTVT.

The chain combines TRBV10-3 with TRBJ1-1; 7 bases line up with TRBD1. The germline V gene has CDR1 ENHRY and CDR2 SYGVKD. The V gene end was trimmed by 0 bases and the J gene end by 11 bases; junction bases not matched to a gene: 12. The CDR3 has 15 amino acids. The CDR3 coding sequence is TGTGCCATCAGTGAGTCTTTGGGGACAGTTGGATCGGCTTTCTTT. Its protein product is CAISESLGTVGSAFF.

The rearrangement links TRBV6-6 to TRBJ1-1; tentatively, D is TRBD1 (5 bases). The CDR3 runs 14 residues. The germline V and J ends were trimmed by 7 bases and 0 bases, with 12 bases remaining between them. The V gene's germline CDR1 is MNHNY and CDR2 SVGAGI (reference sequence). This chain's CDR3 is CASMPGPMNTEAFF. The CDR3, as DNA: TGTGCCAGCATGCCGGGACCGATGAACACTGAAGCTTTCTTT.

The rearrangement links TRBV15 to TRBJ2-3; D call uncertain. Germline CDR1 reads LNHNV; CDR2 reads YYDKDF (reference sequence). The length of the CDR3 is 17 residues. V was pared by 0 bases and J by 1 base, with 14 bases between. CDR3 residues: CATSRDFWSRGTDTQYF. CDR3 coding DNA: TGTGCCACCAGCAGAGATTTTTGGTCGCGAGGCACAGATACGCAGTATTTT.

This clone turned up a few times. V usage is TRBV6-1 and J usage is TRBJ1-6; D not resolved. Germline lookup yields CDR1 MNHNS and CDR2 SASEGT. Trimming shortened V by 10 bases and J by 10 bases, and 17 bases separated the two germline ends. The CDR3 is made up of 13 amino acids. The CDR3 region is CATIPDVTSPLHF. The CDR3 DNA is TGTGCCACCATACCGGACGTGACATCACCCCTCCACTTT.

This sequence joins TRBV5-1 and TRBJ2-1, with D unclear. The germline CDR1 and CDR2 sequences are SGHRS and YFSETQ. The CDR3 has 15 amino acids. Trimming pared 0 bases from V and 4 bases from J, leaving 11 bases between. The CDR3 spells CASSLAVRTYNEQFF. CDR3 sequence (DNA): TGCGCCAGCAGCTTGGCCGTGCGTACTTACAATGAGCAGTTCTTC.

The chain joins TRBV4-2 to TRBJ2-1; 14 nucleotides agree with TRBD2. V was clipped by 2 bases and J by 6 bases; unmatched bases: 9. CDR1 and CDR2 from the germline V gene are LGHNA and YNFKEQ. The CDR3 extends over 18 amino acids. CDR3 loop: CASSQFVGTSGRVNEQFF. The CDR3, as DNA: TGTGCCAGCAGCCAATTTGTGGGGACTAGCGGGAGAGTCAATGAGCAGTTCTTC.

This clone was recorded only once. The chain carries TRBV19 and TRBJ1-5; D gene unclear. The CDR3 is made up of 13 amino acids. V was shortened by 0 bases and J by 5 bases, with 5 bases between the two germline ends. Germline CDR1 is LNHDA and CDR2 is SQIVND (reference sequence). The chain's CDR3 is CASSIDMDQPQHF. CDR3 nucleotides: TGTGCCAGTAGTATAGATATGGATCAGCCCCAGCATTTT.

This chain links TRBV10-1 with TRBJ2-1; TRBD1 matches at 9 bases. Per the germline V gene, CDR1 is WNHNN and CDR2 is SYGVQD (reference sequence). The CDR3 consists of 13 residues. The junction had 2 bases not matched to a gene; V was cut back by 4 bases and J by 7 bases. The CDR3 loop reads CASSAGTGNEQFF. The CDR3 coding sequence is TGCGCCAGCAGTGCCGGGACAGGGAATGAGCAGTTCTTC.

V is TRBV6-5 and J is TRBJ2-1; D unclear. CDR1 is MNHEY and CDR2 is SVGAGI in the germline V gene. The CDR3 has 15 residues. Trimming removed 3 bases at V and 0 bases at J, with 9 bases between. This chain's CDR3 is CASSYQPSSYNEQFF. The DNA for the CDR3 is TGTGCCAGCAGTTATCAACCGAGCTCCTACAATGAGCAGTTCTTC.

CDR3 in amino acids: CASSEVGPTVGTEAFF. In DNA, the CDR3 is TGTGCCAGCAGTGAGGTCGGGCCCACAGTGGGCACTGAAGCTTTCTTT. J is TRBJ1-1 and V is TRBV2; no reliable D call. V lost 3 bases and J lost 4, with 18 bases in between. This CDR3 contains 16 residues. CDR1 is SNHLY and CDR2 is FYNNEI in the germline V gene.

This clone was counted once. J is TRBJ1-5 and V is TRBV11-2; D is unresolved. Trimming took off 2 bases at V and 3 bases at J, with 8 bases between the two ends. The CDR3 loop spans 14 amino acids. Germline V lookup: CDR1 SGHAT, CDR2 FQNNGV. The chain's CDR3 is CASSLIGLNQPQHF. DNA for the CDR3: TGTGCCAGCAGCTTAATCGGCCTCAATCAGCCCCAGCATTTT.

The chain employs TRBV29-1 and TRBJ2-5; 7 bases are a match to TRBD1. The germline V gene encodes CDR1 SQVTM and CDR2 ANQGSEA. CDR3 size: 13 residues. V gave up 4 bases and J gave up 5 bases; unmatched junction bases: 7. In DNA, the CDR3 is TGCAGCGTTGCGACAGGGAGTCCGGAGACCCAGTACTTC. This sequence encodes CSVATGSPETQYF.

This clone was recorded once. The V gene is TRBV28, the J gene TRBJ2-6; 8 nucleotides agree with TRBD1. V lost 6 bases, J lost 0 bases, and 13 bases stayed unmatched. CDR3 length: 19 amino acids. In germline, CDR1 is MDHEN, CDR2 SYDVKM. The CDR3 region has the DNA TGTGCCAGCAGAGACTCATTAGGACAGGGTTCCTCTGGGGCCAACGTCCTGACTTTC. It specifies CASRDSLGQGSSGANVLTF.

In this sample, this clone turned up a few times. This sequence joins TRBV7-2 and TRBJ2-3; TRBD2 agrees at 10 bases. The V gene end was trimmed by 1 base and the J gene end by 5 bases; junction bases not matched to a gene: 12. This CDR3 has 18 amino acids. CDR1 SGHTA and CDR2 FQGNSA come from the germline V gene. The CDR3 protein is CASSLVVRASGSGDTQYF. As DNA, the CDR3 is TGTGCCAGCAGCTTAGTGGTTCGGGCTAGCGGGAGTGGAGATACGCAGTATTTT.